One and the same sample provided the 9 T cell receptor beta chains below, sequenced in a study of beta chain features in type 1 diabetes. Study-level points and caveats: The study found moderately but significantly shorter TCRB CDR3s in all four CD4+ subsets of Type 1 diabetes patients.

The sequenced template was cDNA made from the entire isolated RNA. The method was immunoSEQ multiplex PCR; TCRdb's version includes in-frame clones alone and lacks a portion of them. There are 95,000 to 150,000 clones in the sample; around 15% occur only once, and over 2% lies in the top ten. No antigen has been identified for these receptors. The sequenced material came from central memory CD4+ T cells from blood. The receptors derive from a man aged 30 to 39 with type 1 diabetes.

This clone was found a few times. This chain links TRBV6-1 with TRBJ2-3; 9 bases agree with TRBD1. CDR1 is MNHNS, CDR2 SASEGT, per germline. CDR3 length equals 13 residues. V shed 4 bases, J shed 5 bases, and the junction held 1 base outside the gene matches. The CDR3: CASSAGQGDTQYF. The CDR3 nucleotides are TGTGCCAGCAGTGCGGGACAGGGAGATACGCAGTATTTT.

Within the sample, this clone is medium-sized (0.01 to 0.1%). The chain uses TRBV21-1 and TRBJ2-1; the table's D call, TRBD1, was not checked against the DNA. TRBV21-1 is recorded as a pseudogene. The CDR3 is 14 residues long. The CDR3 coding sequence is TGTGCCAGCAGCGGACAGAACTCCTACAATGAGCAGTTCTTC. As protein: CASSGQNSYNEQFF.

This clone was counted a few times. The chain has TRBV7-2 and TRBJ1-2; tentative D call: TRBD1 (5 bases). V lost 2 bases and J lost 4, with 17 bases in between. CDR1 SGHTA and CDR2 FQGNSA come from the germline V gene. This CDR3 has 16 residues. DNA of the CDR3: TGTGCCAGCAGCTTATCGCCGGGACTGAGAGCCTATGGCTACACCTTC. It yields the protein CASSLSPGLRAYGYTF.

CDR3 in amino acids: CASSQEWNSPLHF. CDR3 nucleotides: TGCGCCAGCAGCCAAGAATGGAATTCACCCCTCCACTTT. This sequence joins TRBV4-3 and TRBJ1-6; unclear D gene. Germline values: CDR1 LGHNA, CDR2 YSLEER. The CDR3 contains 13 residues. Trimming pared 0 bases from V and 7 bases from J, leaving 4 bases between.

The chain joins TRBV6-5 to TRBJ2-6, with unresolved D. The germline CDR1 and CDR2 sequences are MNHEY and SVGAGI. This CDR3 region has 14 residues. Deletions cut 7 bases from V and 0 bases from J, with 7 bases between. DNA of the CDR3: TGTGCCAGCATGCGCCCCTCTGGGGCCAACGTCCTGACTTTC. Amino acid sequence: CASMRPSGANVLTF.

With regard to this clone: Other DNA variants within this sample encode the same CDR3. The DNA for the CDR3 is TGTGCCAGCAGCCCTCGACAGGGAAATTCACCCCTCCACTTT. Amino acid sequence: CASSPRQGNSPLHF. The chain combines TRBV7-9 with TRBJ1-6; 7 bases are shared with TRBD1. J gave up 7 bases and V 5 bases, and 5 bases lay outside the gene matches. The germline gives CDR1 SEHNR, CDR2 FQNEAQ (reference sequence). The CDR3 consists of 14 residues.

The chain carries TRBV23-1 and TRBJ2-7; D gene uncertain. TRBV23-1 is labeled an ORF, and its function is uncertain. CDR3 size: 15 residues. The germline V and J ends were trimmed by 6 bases and 3 bases, with 18 bases remaining between them. The CDR3 sequence: CASSLRNSSLYEQYF. The DNA for the CDR3 is TGCGCCAGCAGCCTACGGAACTCATCCCTCTACGAGCAGTACTTC.

This clone was detected a few times. The chain employs TRBV7-3 and TRBJ2-3; TRBD2 matches 8 bases. Per the germline V gene, CDR1 is SGHTA and CDR2 is FQGTGA. The CDR3 runs 15 residues. The ends lost 6 bases at V and 1 base at J; junction bases unmatched: 6. CDR3 nucleotides: TGTGCCAGCAGTCCCTATAGCGGGGGCACAGATACGCAGTATTTT. Amino acids: CASSPYSGGTDTQYF.

The rearrangement links TRBV7-2 to TRBJ2-1; 7 positions match TRBD1. V was pared by 8 bases and J by 1 base, with 8 bases of the junction left unmatched. Per the germline V gene, CDR1 is SGHTA and CDR2 is FQGNSA. The CDR3 extends over 15 amino acids. The DNA of the CDR3 is TGTGCCAGCCGCCAGACAGGGAGTTCCTACAATGAGCAGTTCTTC. Protein sequence: CASRQTGSSYNEQFF.